This T cell receptor (beta chain) stems from a study of blood T cell repertoires in COVID-19. Turning to the study itself: Material from acute and convalescent COVID-19 was sourced from the United States, Italy and Spain.

Sequencing was performed with immunoSEQ multiplex PCR; in TCRdb, only in-frame clones are kept and a portion is missing. This sample carries more than 250,000 clones, roughly 85% of them seen once, and the ten largest clones take roughly 5.3%. The origin of this receptor is a man in his fifties or sixties with active or convalescent COVID-19. The sequencing input was peripheral blood.

The CDR3 DNA reads TGTGCCAGCAGTTTATGGCAGACTATAGACACCGGGGAGCTGTTTTTT. Residues: CASSLWQTIDTGELFF. This rearrangement joins TRBV27 to TRBJ2-2; perhaps TRBD2 as D (5 bases). CDR1 is MNHEY and CDR2 is SMNVEV in the germline V gene (reference sequence). The CDR3 runs to 16 residues. V was clipped by 1 base and J by 3 bases, with 12 bases between them.